The 20 T cell receptor beta chains reported below all come from one sample, sequenced in a study of beta chain features in type 1 diabetes. Points from the study as a whole: Shorter TCRB CDR3s, moderately but significantly so, marked every one of the four CD4+ subsets in Type 1 diabetes patients.

Expressed TCRB transcripts were sequenced because the isolated RNA had all been reverse transcribed beforehand. Measured with immunoSEQ multiplex PCR; TCRdb has only the in-frame clones, and not every one. This sample carries about 710,000 clones, 11% to 15% of them seen once, and the ten largest clones take 0.04%. For these receptors, no antigen is known. Sequencing used naive CD4+ T cells from blood. These receptors were taken from a young man with type 1 diabetes.

This clone was seen only a few times. This chain links TRBV15 with TRBJ2-2; D assignment may be TRBD1 or TRBD2 (6 bases each). V was clipped by 0 bases and J by 3 bases, with 14 bases between them. The CDR3 has 17 amino acids. Per the germline V gene, CDR1 is LNHNV and CDR2 is YYDKDF (reference sequence). CDR3 in DNA: TGTGCCACCAGCAGAGATGGGGGGCGGACTTACACCGGGGAGCTGTTTTTT. This sequence encodes CATSRDGGRTYTGELFF. The variable domain in full, completed from reference TRBV15 and TRBJ2-2, reads DAMVIQNPRYQVTQFGKPVTLSCSQTLNHNVMYWYQQKSSQAPKLLFHYYDKDFNNEADTPDNFQSRRPNTSFCFLDIRSPGLGDTAMYLCATSRDGGRTYTGELFFGEGSRLTVL.

This clone was picked up a small number of times. This same CDR3 is encoded by further DNA sequences in the sample. The chain combines TRBV7-2 with TRBJ1-2; no clear D gene. The length of the CDR3 is 12 residues. Germline V gene lookup returns CDR1 SGHTA and CDR2 FQGNSA. The V gene lost 1 base and the J gene lost 4 bases, with 4 bases spanning the gap. The CDR3: CASSLEGYGYTF. DNA for the CDR3: TGTGCCAGCAGCTTAGAGGGCTATGGCTACACCTTC. Based on the CDR3 plus reference TRBV7-2 and TRBJ1-2, the full variable domain is GAGVSQSPSNKVTEKGKDVELRCDPISGHTALYWYRQSLGQGLEFLIYFQGNSAPDKSGLPSDRFSAERTGGSVSTLTIQRTQQEDSAVYLCASSLEGYGYTFGSGTRLTVV.

This clone was found a few times. This chain links TRBV30 with TRBJ2-1; 12 bases are a match to TRBD2. CDR3 length equals 15 residues. Germline assignment: CDR1 GTSNPN and CDR2 SVGIG (reference sequence). V lost 4 bases to trimming and J lost 5 bases; unmatched junction nucleotides: 6. This CDR3 reads CAWTSGRAPHNEQFF. The DNA for the CDR3 is TGTGCCTGGACTAGCGGGAGGGCCCCCCACAATGAGCAGTTCTTC.

As to this clone: Within the sample, other DNA sequences also encode this same CDR3. The chain is built from TRBV11-2 and TRBJ2-5, with D unclear. There are 13 residues in the CDR3. V shed 0 bases and J shed 1 base, with 3 bases lying between them. Germline V gives CDR1 SGHAT, CDR2 FQNNGV. CDR3 nucleotides: TGTGCCAGCAGCTTAGACTCCCAAGAGACCCAGTACTTC. Protein: CASSLDSQETQYF.

The CDR3 DNA reads TGTGCCAGCAGCCAACGACAGGGGGCCTACGAGCAGTACTTC. It encodes CASSQRQGAYEQYF. The chain uses TRBV7-2 and TRBJ2-7, with 9 positions matching TRBD1. This CDR3 contains 14 residues. With 5 bases clipped from V and 2 bases from J, the junction kept 4 bases outside the gene matches. Germline V gives CDR1 SGHTA, CDR2 FQGNSA.

This clone was observed a handful of times. The rearrangement uses TRBV5-1 and TRBJ2-3, with D uncertain. V lost 0 bases and J 3 bases, leaving 11 bases between the germline ends. The CDR3 length is 15 residues. Germline assignment: CDR1 SGHRS and CDR2 YFSETQ. CDR3 coding DNA: TGCGCCAGCAGCTTGGTACCGTTACCTACAGATACGCAGTATTTT. Translated, it gives CASSLVPLPTDTQYF. The entire variable domain, with the rest obtained from reference TRBV5-1 and TRBJ2-3, is as follows: KAGVTQTPRYLIKTRGQQVTLSCSPISGHRSVSWYQQTPGQGLQFLFEYFSETQRNKGNFPGRFSGRQFSNSRSEMNVSTLELGDSALYLCASSLVPLPTDTQYFGPGTRLTVL.

V usage is TRBV27 and J usage is TRBJ2-7; D unclear. The germline CDR1 and CDR2 sequences are MNHEY and SMNVEV (reference sequence). V was trimmed by 6 bases and J by 0 bases, leaving 9 bases between them. This CDR3 has 13 amino acids. The CDR3 loop is CASRRLDSYEQYF. CDR3 coding DNA: TGTGCCAGCAGGAGGCTTGACTCCTACGAGCAGTACTTC.

This clone was observed at least ten times. The chain uses TRBV28 and TRBJ2-4, with D possibly TRBD2 on 6 matching bases. Trimming took off 3 bases at V and 8 bases at J, with 11 bases between the two ends. Germline V lookup: CDR1 MDHEN, CDR2 SYDVKM. This CDR3 is built from 13 residues. The CDR3 bases are TGTGCCAGCAGTTTTAGAGGAGGGGACATTCAGTACTTC. Amino acid sequence: CASSFRGGDIQYF. Drawing the rest from reference TRBV28 and TRBJ2-4, the complete variable domain is DVKVTQSSRYLVKRTGEKVFLECVQDMDHENMFWYRQDPGLGLRLIYFSYDVKMKEKGDIPEGYSVSREKKERFSLILESASTNQTSMYLCASSFRGGDIQYFGAGTRLSVL.

This clone turned up a few times. The genes are TRBV30 and TRBJ2-1; 7 bases line up with TRBD2. Germline CDR1 and CDR2: GTSNPN and SVGIG (reference sequence). J gave up 8 bases and V 4 bases, and 5 bases lay outside the gene matches. The CDR3 consists of 12 residues. The CDR3 bases are TGTGCCTGGAACTTCCGGGGGGATGAGCAGTTCTTC. Its protein product is CAWNFRGDEQFF.

Concerning this clone itself: The sample contains more than one DNA sequence encoding this CDR3. The rearrangement links TRBV6-5 to TRBJ1-2; 7 nucleotides agree with TRBD1. The CDR3 is made up of 14 amino acids. The J segment lost 5 bases and the V segment lost 0 bases, leaving 3 bases of the junction unmatched. From germline, CDR1 is MNHEY and CDR2 SVGAGI. The CDR3 sequence is CASSYSGRGYGYTF. The CDR3 coding sequence is TGTGCCAGCAGTTACTCGGGCAGGGGGTATGGCTACACCTTC.

V usage is TRBV25-1 and J usage is TRBJ2-3; D tentatively fits TRBD1 or TRBD2 (6 bases each). Per the germline V gene, CDR1 is MGHDK and CDR2 is SYGVNS. Trimming shortened V by 5 bases and J by 0 bases, and 9 bases separated the two germline ends. The CDR3 loop spans 14 amino acids. The chain's CDR3 is CASSKGGSTDTQYF. The CDR3 nucleotides are TGTGCCAGCAGTAAAGGGGGGAGCACAGATACGCAGTATTTT.

The rearrangement links TRBV7-6 to TRBJ1-2; the match to TRBD1 covers 9 bases. CDR1 and CDR2 from the germline V gene are SGHVS and FNYEAQ. The V and J ends lost 5 bases and 7 bases, in that order; junction bases with no gene match: 11. This CDR3 region has 15 residues. The CDR3 region has the DNA TGTGCCAGCAGCCGAACGCCGGGACAGGGTGCTGGCTACACCTTC. Its protein is CASSRTPGQGAGYTF.

There are a few counts of this clone. This sequence joins TRBV7-2 and TRBJ2-3, with 8 nucleotides matching TRBD1. V was clipped by 5 bases and J by 10 bases; unmatched bases: 5. Germline V gene lookup returns CDR1 SGHTA and CDR2 FQGNSA. This CDR3 contains 12 residues. In DNA, the CDR3 is TGTGCCAGCAGCCTGGACAGGGAAGCGCAGTATTTT. Translated: CASSLDREAQYF.

The chain joins TRBV2 to TRBJ1-5, with no clear D. The CDR3 runs to 15 residues. Germline V gene lookup returns CDR1 SNHLY and CDR2 FYNNEI. V lost 7 bases, J lost 0 bases, and 13 bases lay in between. The CDR3 region is CASKDAAYSNQPQHF. The CDR3 DNA is TGTGCCAGCAAGGACGCCGCATATAGCAATCAGCCCCAGCATTTT.

There are a few counts of this clone. V usage is TRBV7-9 and J usage is TRBJ2-1; D unresolved. The V gene's germline CDR1 is SEHNR and CDR2 FQNEAQ (reference sequence). The CDR3 has 17 amino acids. Deletions cut 5 bases from V and 5 bases from J, with 22 bases between. The CDR3 coding sequence is TGTGCCAGCAGCCCAAGGCTTGGGCGAGATGAAGACAATGAGCAGTTCTTC. It is translated as CASSPRLGRDEDNEQFF.

This clone was observed a handful of times. The chain has TRBV30 and TRBJ2-3; 7 bases fit TRBD1. CDR1 and CDR2 (germline): GTSNPN, SVGIG (reference sequence). This CDR3 contains 14 residues. V dropped 2 bases and J dropped 2; count of bases not matched to a gene: 4. CDR3 sequence reads: CAWSMDRTTDTQYF. As DNA, the CDR3 is TGTGCCTGGAGTATGGACAGGACCACAGATACGCAGTATTTT. Drawing the rest from reference TRBV30 and TRBJ2-3, the complete variable domain is SQTIHQWPATLVQPVGSPLSLECTVEGTSNPNLYWYRQAAGRGLQLLFYSVGIGQISSEVPQNLSASRPQDRQFILSSKKLLLSDSGFYLCAWSMDRTTDTQYFGPGTRLTVL.

This clone occurred a few times. The chain is built from TRBV28 and TRBJ2-7, with D possibly being TRBD2 (5 bases). Trimming removed 5 bases at V and 2 bases at J, with 10 bases between. CDR3 size: 13 residues. Germline-derived CDR1 and CDR2 are MDHEN and SYDVKM. CDR3 loop: CASSAHGAYEQYF. The CDR3 coding sequence is TGTGCCAGCAGTGCCCACGGGGCCTACGAGCAGTACTTC.

With regard to this clone: This same CDR3 is encoded by further DNA sequences in the sample. The gene calls are TRBV9 and TRBJ2-3; D is unclear. Between the trimmed V and J ends, which lost 4 bases and 2 bases, there was a span of 8 bases. The germline CDR1 and CDR2 sequences are SGDLS and YYNGEE. This CDR3 comprises 13 residues. This CDR3 reads CASSQDNTDTQYF. The CDR3 nucleotides read TGTGCCAGCAGCCAGGATAACACAGATACGCAGTATTTT.

This clone has just a few counts. This chain uses TRBV5-1 with TRBJ1-3; unclear D gene. The V gene lost 0 bases and the J gene lost 0 bases, with 7 bases spanning the gap. The CDR3 sequence is 15 residues long. The germline gives CDR1 SGHRS, CDR2 YFSETQ. The CDR3 bases are TGCGCCAGCAGCTTGGTGGGAGACTCTGGAAACACCATATATTTT. Translating gives CASSLVGDSGNTIYF.

The chain links TRBV7-2 to TRBJ2-7; D unresolved. Germline V gene data show CDR1 as SGHTA and CDR2 as FQGNSA. Trimming removed 2 bases at V and 12 bases at J, with 17 bases between. The CDR3 has 13 amino acids. The DNA of the CDR3 is TGTGCCAGCAGCTTATGGATGATGAGTGATCGGTACTTC. Its protein is CASSLWMMSDRYF.